These 31 T cell receptor beta chains were all obtained from the same sample, sequenced in a study of technical replicates of blood from a handful of donors (dated by TCRdb to about 2017). The library was built by means of the immunoSEQ multiplex PCR assay. Imported from immuneACCESS, the table was reduced by TCRdb to in-frame sequences with V and J called. These copies leave out some clones; in studies compared against another copy, an unresolved V gene accounts for under half, and the cause of the remainder is not known. The sample table holds approximately 92,000 clones, of which 95% were seen once. The ten top clones hold 0.2% to 0.25% of the sample. Sample: T cells isolated from PBMCs. These receptor sequences come from a human donor in good health.

The rearrangement links TRBV7-6 to TRBJ2-1; 11 bases fit TRBD2. The CDR3 is 16 residues long. J was trimmed by 1 base and V by 5 bases; bases with no gene match: 4. Germline V lookup: CDR1 SGHVS, CDR2 FNYEAQ. The CDR3 bases are TGTGCCAGCAGCAGTAGCGGGAGGGGATCCTACAATGAGCAGTTCTTC. Amino acid sequence: CASSSSGRGSYNEQFF.

The rearrangement joins TRBV9 to TRBJ2-1; 7 bases fit TRBD2. J was trimmed by 6 bases and V by 4 bases; bases with no gene match: 13. Germline lookup yields CDR1 SGDLS and CDR2 YYNGEE. This CDR3 has 16 residues. DNA of the CDR3: TGTGCCAGCAGCCCCCCTGGGCTAGCGGTCGCCAATGAGCAGTTCTTC. It translates to CASSPPGLAVANEQFF.

The chain is built from TRBV15 and TRBJ1-4; D ambiguous. CDR1 is LNHNV, CDR2 YYDKDF, per germline (reference sequence). V was pared by 0 bases and J by 7 bases, with 9 bases between. This CDR3 has 14 residues. The CDR3: CATSRDPSSEKLFF. The CDR3 DNA sequence: TGTGCCACCAGCAGAGATCCCTCTTCTGAAAAACTGTTTTTT.

The chain is built from TRBV5-1 and TRBJ2-7; D is unresolved. CDR3 size: 14 residues. CDR1 and CDR2 (germline): SGHRS, YFSETQ. Between the trimmed V and J ends, which lost 0 bases and 3 bases, there was a span of 10 bases. Here the CDR3 reads CASSLGVAVYEQYF. DNA for the CDR3: TGCGCCAGCAGCTTGGGAGTTGCCGTCTACGAGCAGTACTTC.

The rearrangement links TRBV11-2 to TRBJ2-7; weak D call: TRBD1 (6 bases). The CDR3 runs to 14 residues. V lost 3 bases, J lost 3 bases, and 12 bases lay in between. From germline, CDR1 is SGHAT and CDR2 FQNNGV. The CDR3 region has the DNA TGTGCCAGCAGCTTCCGGACAGCCGACTACGAGCAGTACTTC. This encodes CASSFRTADYEQYF. Full variable domain (missing parts from reference TRBV11-2 and TRBJ2-7): EAGVAQSPRYKIIEKRQSVAFWCNPISGHATLYWYQQILGQGPKLLIQFQNNGVVDDSQLPKDRFSAERLKGVDSTLKIQPAKLEDSAVYLCASSFRTADYEQYFGPGTRLTVT.

The J gene is TRBJ2-5, the V gene TRBV6-1; 7 positions match TRBD2. The CDR3 is 17 residues long. Unmatched junction bases numbered 11, after V lost 3 bases and J lost 1 base. Germline CDR1 is MNHNS and CDR2 is SASEGT. The DNA for the CDR3 is TGTGCCAGCAGTGATCTTGGCGGGAGCCCACTCCAAGAGACCCAGTACTTC. Translated, it gives CASSDLGGSPLQETQYF.

The chain recombines TRBV13 with TRBJ2-1, with 9 bases matching TRBD1. The CDR3 totals 19 residues. With 5 bases clipped from V and 0 bases from J, the junction kept 14 bases outside the gene matches. Germline CDR1 PRHDT, CDR2 FYEKMQ (reference sequence). CDR3 coding DNA: TGTGCCAGCAGCCCTCCGGGACAGGGTCCTTGGAGCTCCTACAATGAGCAGTTCTTC. Amino acid sequence: CASSPPGQGPWSSYNEQFF.

The rearrangement joins TRBV10-2 to TRBJ1-4; D possibly corresponds to TRBD1 (5 bases). Trimming stripped 7 bases from V and 7 bases from J, with 22 bases between. Looked up from germline, CDR1 is WSHSY and CDR2 is SAAADI. The CDR3 is made up of 16 amino acids. The CDR3 spells CASNRGRVVRGEKLFF. CDR3 sequence (DNA): TGCGCCAGCAACCGCGGCAGGGTGGTAAGAGGTGAAAAACTGTTTTTT.

The V and J genes are TRBV4-1 and TRBJ2-1; TRBD2 agrees at 7 bases. The CDR3 runs 18 residues. Germline CDR1 reads MGHRA; CDR2 reads YSYEKL. The V and J ends lost 4 bases and 1 base, in that order; junction bases with no gene match: 13. Written as DNA, the CDR3 is TGCGCCAGCAGCCCCGCGCTAGCGGAGGAACCTTCCTACAATGAGCAGTTCTTC. It translates to CASSPALAEEPSYNEQFF.

The gene calls are TRBV6-5 and TRBJ1-1; D is unclear. Germline values: CDR1 MNHEY, CDR2 SVGAGI. V lost 4 bases, J lost 0 bases, and 9 bases lay in between. CDR3 size: 14 residues. The CDR3 here is CASSSPTVNTEAFF. CDR3 nucleotide sequence: TGTGCCAGCAGTTCACCCACTGTGAACACTGAAGCTTTCTTT.

The genes are TRBV6-1 and TRBJ1-1; 7 nucleotides match TRBD1. Per germline, CDR1 MNHNS and CDR2 SASEGT. J was trimmed by 2 bases and V by 5 bases; bases with no gene match: 5. The CDR3 loop spans 14 amino acids. The CDR3 DNA follows: TGTGCCAGCAGTCTTGGACAGGCCAACACTGAAGCTTTCTTT. This translates into CASSLGQANTEAFF.

The V call is TRBV25-1, the J call TRBJ1-5; perhaps TRBD1 as D (6 bases). V gave up 1 base and J gave up 5 bases, with 9 bases separating them. The CDR3 covers 14 residues. Looked up from germline, CDR1 is MGHDK and CDR2 is SYGVNS. CDR3 sequence (DNA): TGTGCCAGCAGTGAATTTGGACAGCATCAGCCCCAGCATTTT. It yields the protein CASSEFGQHQPQHF.

The sample holds one count of this clone. The chain links TRBV27 to TRBJ2-1; 12 bases map to TRBD2. The length of the CDR3 is 15 residues. V gave up 5 bases and J gave up 6 bases; unmatched junction bases: 5. Germline V gene data show CDR1 as MNHEY and CDR2 as SMNVEV (reference sequence). CDR3 sequence (DNA): TGTGCCAGCAGTCTTGGACTAGCGGGGATCAATGAGCAGTTCTTC. Translating gives CASSLGLAGINEQFF.

The chain has TRBV4-2 and TRBJ1-1, with 9 bases identical to TRBD1. Germline V lookup: CDR1 LGHNA, CDR2 YNFKEQ. The CDR3 length is 16 residues. Trimming at V came to 2 bases and at J to 4 bases, leaving 8 bases not matched to a gene. CDR3 sequence (DNA): TGTGCCAGCAGCCAACCCGGGACAGGGTCGACCACTGAAGCTTTCTTT. Translation gives CASSQPGTGSTTEAFF.

This sequence joins TRBV2 and TRBJ1-5; D gene ambiguous. The CDR3 runs 14 residues. The germline V gene has CDR1 SNHLY and CDR2 FYNNEI. With 6 bases removed from V and 2 bases from J, the gap between germline ends came to 11 bases. The CDR3 nucleotides read TGTGCCAGCAGGGGAGGTATTGGCAATCAGCCCCAGCATTTT. It specifies CASRGGIGNQPQHF.

This chain uses TRBV7-2 with TRBJ2-5; the D gene is possibly TRBD1 (6 bases). The V gene's germline CDR1 is SGHTA and CDR2 FQGNSA. CDR3 size: 15 residues. V dropped 3 bases and J dropped 4 bases, with 15 bases sitting between them. CDR3 residues: CASSLRTGRSETQYF. CDR3 DNA: TGTGCCAGCAGCTTGAGAACAGGGCGCTCAGAGACCCAGTACTTC.

V gene TRBV4-1 combines with J gene TRBJ1-1; 8 bases match TRBD1. The CDR3 runs to 14 residues. CDR1 is MGHRA, CDR2 YSYEKL, per germline. The J segment lost 5 bases and the V segment lost 3 bases, leaving 5 bases of the junction unmatched. This CDR3 is CASSQFNRGTEAFF. Here the CDR3 DNA reads TGCGCCAGCAGCCAGTTCAACAGGGGGACTGAAGCTTTCTTT.

The rearrangement uses TRBV6-1 and TRBJ2-1; D possibly corresponds to TRBD2 (6 bases). The CDR3 is 15 amino acids. In germline, CDR1 is MNHNS, CDR2 SASEGT. Trimming shortened V by 7 bases and J by 8 bases, and 21 bases separated the two germline ends. The CDR3 DNA is TGTGCCAGCAATGGAAGGGTGGGCGGGGACGATGAGCAGTTCTTC. Translated, it gives CASNGRVGGDDEQFF.

CDR3 protein: CASRPQGWNTEAFF. CDR3 bases: TGTGCCAGCAGACCACAGGGATGGAACACTGAAGCTTTCTTT. The chain has TRBV2 and TRBJ1-1; perhaps TRBD1 as D (6 bases). V dropped 6 bases and J dropped 1 base, with 12 bases sitting between them. The CDR3 loop spans 14 amino acids. In germline, CDR1 is SNHLY, CDR2 FYNNEI.

This chain joins TRBV5-6 and TRBJ2-6; D may be TRBD2 (5 bases). V lost 4 bases, J lost 1 base, and 12 bases lay in between. Germline loops: CDR1 SGHDT, CDR2 YYEEEE. This CDR3 has 16 residues. The CDR3 loop reads CASSTFTGSGANVLTF. The CDR3 region has the DNA TGTGCCAGCAGCACGTTCACGGGGTCTGGGGCCAACGTCCTGACTTTC.

The gene calls are TRBV28 and TRBJ1-3, with D tentatively TRBD1 (5 bases). CDR1 and CDR2 from the germline V gene are MDHEN and SYDVKM. The V and J ends lost 5 bases and 4 bases respectively, with 15 bases between them. CDR3 length equals 15 residues. The chain's CDR3 is CASSKEGPRGNTIYF. The CDR3 coding sequence is TGTGCCAGCAGTAAGGAGGGGCCGCGCGGAAACACCATATATTTT.

The V and J genes are TRBV30 and TRBJ2-7; possibly TRBD1 for D (6 bases). V was shortened by 5 bases and J by 0 bases, with 14 bases between the two germline ends. The CDR3 consists of 14 residues. Germline V gene data show CDR1 as GTSNPN and CDR2 as SVGIG (reference sequence). The CDR3 bases are TGTGCCTGGTCGGCCGGGACACTCTCCTACGAGCAGTACTTC. Protein product: CAWSAGTLSYEQYF.

The chain carries TRBV19 and TRBJ1-5, with unresolved D. Per the germline V gene, CDR1 is LNHDA and CDR2 is SQIVND (reference sequence). CDR3 size: 19 residues. With 7 bases removed from V and 6 bases from J, the gap between germline ends came to 31 bases. Here the CDR3 reads CASNYQHGRTPRGIQPQHF. In DNA form, the CDR3 reads TGTGCCAGTAATTATCAACATGGCCGGACCCCCAGAGGGATTCAGCCCCAGCATTTT. The entire variable domain, with the rest obtained from reference TRBV19 and TRBJ1-5, is as follows: DGGITQSPKYLFRKEGQNVTLSCEQNLNHDAMYWYRQDPGQGLRLIYYSQIVNDFQKGDIAEGYSVSREKKESFPLTVTSAQKNPTAFYLCASNYQHGRTPRGIQPQHFGDGTRLSIL.

This clone was picked up one time. The chain employs TRBV28 and TRBJ1-3; D remains unclear. The CDR3 extends over 16 amino acids. Between the trimmed V and J ends, which lost 3 bases and 4 bases, there was a span of 16 bases. Germline loops: CDR1 MDHEN, CDR2 SYDVKM. The chain's CDR3 is CASSFSTRITGNTIYF. In nucleotides, the CDR3 is TGTGCCAGCAGTTTCTCGACAAGGATCACCGGAAACACCATATATTTT.

The chain links TRBV21-1 to TRBJ1-5; the listed D gene, TRBD1, was not tested against the DNA. TRBV21-1 is termed a pseudogene. This CDR3 comprises 15 residues. Here the CDR3 DNA reads TGTGCCAGCAGCAACAAAGGACAGTTCAATCAGCCCCAGCATTTT. The encoded protein is CASSNKGQFNQPQHF.

The chain carries TRBV9 and TRBJ1-2; a possible D gene is TRBD1 (6 bases). V lost 0 bases and J 7 bases, leaving 16 bases between the germline ends. There are 15 residues in the CDR3. The V gene's germline CDR1 is SGDLS and CDR2 YYNGEE. CDR3 in amino acids: CASSVGAGEGGGYTF. CDR3 nucleotide sequence: TGTGCCAGCAGCGTAGGAGCAGGGGAAGGGGGTGGCTACACCTTC. The whole variable domain, remainder taken from reference TRBV9 and TRBJ1-2, is DSGVTQTPKHLITATGQRVTLRCSPRSGDLSVYWYQQSLDQGLQFLIQYYNGEERAKGNILERFSAQQFPDLHSELNLSSLELGDSALYFCASSVGAGEGGGYTFGSGTRLTVV.

The V gene is TRBV5-1, the J gene TRBJ2-1, with TRBD2 matching 9 bases. The CDR3 is made up of 16 amino acids. V was clipped by 2 bases and J by 4 bases; unmatched bases: 7. CDR1 and CDR2 from the germline V gene are SGHRS and YFSETQ. In nucleotides, the CDR3 is TGCGCCAGCAGCTTAACCGGGACTAGCTCGTACAATGAGCAGTTCTTC. Protein: CASSLTGTSSYNEQFF.

This rearrangement joins TRBV11-2 to TRBJ2-5; D is uncertain. This CDR3 comprises 13 residues. Germline V gene sequence: CDR1 SGHAT, CDR2 FQNNGV. The V gene lost 0 bases and the J gene lost 4 bases, with 6 bases spanning the gap. DNA of the CDR3: TGTGCCAGCAGCTTAGATGGGCGAGAGACCCAGTACTTC. Protein sequence: CASSLDGRETQYF. The whole variable domain, filled in from reference TRBV11-2 and TRBJ2-5, reads EAGVAQSPRYKIIEKRQSVAFWCNPISGHATLYWYQQILGQGPKLLIQFQNNGVVDDSQLPKDRFSAERLKGVDSTLKIQPAKLEDSAVYLCASSLDGRETQYFGPGTRLLVL.

This chain connects TRBV27 to TRBJ2-1, with a weak D call TRBD1 (6 bases). CDR3 length equals 12 residues. Germline V gene sequence: CDR1 MNHEY, CDR2 SMNVEV (reference sequence). The ends were cut back, 5 bases at V and 10 bases at J, with 12 bases in the middle. CDR3 coding DNA: TGTGCCAGCAGTCCGGACAGTTTCGAGCAGTTCTTC. Its translation is CASSPDSFEQFF.

This chain links TRBV9 with TRBJ2-5, with TRBD2 matching over 8 bases. Germline V gene data show CDR1 as SGDLS and CDR2 as YYNGEE. V was clipped by 0 bases and J by 3 bases; unmatched bases: 16. The CDR3 has 19 residues. In nucleotides, the CDR3 is TGTGCCAGCAGCGTAGCCCCGACGGGAAGCGGGGGAAGGGAAGAGACCCAGTACTTC. Protein product: CASSVAPTGSGGREETQYF.

The gene calls are TRBV5-1 and TRBJ2-7; weak D call: TRBD2 (5 bases). The CDR3 length is 13 residues. In germline, CDR1 is SGHRS, CDR2 YFSETQ. V was clipped by 0 bases and J by 6 bases, with 10 bases between them. The CDR3 DNA is TGCGCCAGCAGCTTGGGTGGAGAGGGCGAGCAGTACTTC. It is translated as CASSLGGEGEQYF.